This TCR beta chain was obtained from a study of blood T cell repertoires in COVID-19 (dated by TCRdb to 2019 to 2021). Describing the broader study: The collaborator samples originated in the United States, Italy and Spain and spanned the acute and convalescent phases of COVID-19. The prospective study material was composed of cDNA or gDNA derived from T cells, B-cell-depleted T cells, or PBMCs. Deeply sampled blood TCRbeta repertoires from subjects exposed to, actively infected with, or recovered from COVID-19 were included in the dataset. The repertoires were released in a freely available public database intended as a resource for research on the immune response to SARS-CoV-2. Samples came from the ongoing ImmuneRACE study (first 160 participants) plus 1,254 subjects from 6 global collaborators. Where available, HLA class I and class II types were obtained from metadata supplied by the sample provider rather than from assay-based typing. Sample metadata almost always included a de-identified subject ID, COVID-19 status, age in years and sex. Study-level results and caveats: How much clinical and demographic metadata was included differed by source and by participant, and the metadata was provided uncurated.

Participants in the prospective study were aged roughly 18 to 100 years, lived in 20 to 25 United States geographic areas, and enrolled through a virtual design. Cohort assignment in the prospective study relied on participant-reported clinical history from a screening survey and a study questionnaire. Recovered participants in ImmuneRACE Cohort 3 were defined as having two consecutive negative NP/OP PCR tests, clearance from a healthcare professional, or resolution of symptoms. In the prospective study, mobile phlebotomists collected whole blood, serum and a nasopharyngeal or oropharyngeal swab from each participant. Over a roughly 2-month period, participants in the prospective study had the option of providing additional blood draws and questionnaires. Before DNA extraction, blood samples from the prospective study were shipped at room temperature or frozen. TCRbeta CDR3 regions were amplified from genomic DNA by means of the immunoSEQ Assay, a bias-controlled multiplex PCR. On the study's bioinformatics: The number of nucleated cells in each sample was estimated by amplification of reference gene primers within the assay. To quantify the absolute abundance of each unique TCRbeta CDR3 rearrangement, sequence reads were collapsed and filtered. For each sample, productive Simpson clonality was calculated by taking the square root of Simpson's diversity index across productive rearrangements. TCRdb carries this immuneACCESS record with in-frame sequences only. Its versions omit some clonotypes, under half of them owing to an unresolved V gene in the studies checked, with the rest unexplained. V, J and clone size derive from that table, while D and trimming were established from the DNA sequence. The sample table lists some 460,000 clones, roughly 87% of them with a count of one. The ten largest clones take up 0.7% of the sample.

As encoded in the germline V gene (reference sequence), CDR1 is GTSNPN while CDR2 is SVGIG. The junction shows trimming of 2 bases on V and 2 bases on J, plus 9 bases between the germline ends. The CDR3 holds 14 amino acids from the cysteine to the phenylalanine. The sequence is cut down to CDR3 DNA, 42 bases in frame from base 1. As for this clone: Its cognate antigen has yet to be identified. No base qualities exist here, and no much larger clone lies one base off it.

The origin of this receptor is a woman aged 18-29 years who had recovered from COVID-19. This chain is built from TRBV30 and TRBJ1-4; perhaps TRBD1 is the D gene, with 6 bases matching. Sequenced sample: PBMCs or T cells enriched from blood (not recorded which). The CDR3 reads CAWSLGHTNEKLFF. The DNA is TGTGCCTGGAGTCTGGGACATACTAATGAAAAACTGTTTTTT.